What follows are 17 T cell receptor beta chains derived from one specimen sequenced in a study of blood T cells in healthy people across ages. A second 7 to 11 cycle PCR used barcoded and J-beta primers. Using its own MiXCR run on the 5' RACE reads, TCRdb lists one record per CDR3 protein. The table has about 1,500,000 distinct CDR3 sequences, about 28% seen once. The sequenced sample was blood. These TCRs come from a woman between 25 and 40 years old in good health.

To note about this clonotype: Mismatch with germline at one junction end may stem from a read error. This chain joins TRBV20-1 and TRBJ1-1; TRBD1 is a possible D gene (6 bases). Germline loops: CDR1 DFQATT, CDR2 SNEGSKA (reference sequence). This CDR3 comprises 15 residues. This CDR3 is CSADGGGGMNPEAFF. The CDR3 coding sequence is TGCAGTGCGGATGGAGGGGGGGGCATGAACCCTGAAGCTTTCTTT.

This clonotype was detected many times. The CDR3 nucleotides read TGCAGCGTTGGCCCGGGGATGAACACTGAAGCTTTCTTT. This translates into CSVGPGMNTEAFF. V is TRBV29-1 and J is TRBJ1-1; D is unclear. This CDR3 region has 13 residues. Per the germline V gene, CDR1 is SQVTM and CDR2 is ANQGSEA. V was trimmed by 4 bases and J by 0 bases, leaving 9 bases between them.

This chain connects TRBV7-8 to TRBJ2-7; D uncertain. This CDR3 contains 15 residues. The V end was cut by 5 bases, the J end by 3 bases, with 17 bases between. Germline V gene lookup returns CDR1 SGHVS and CDR2 FQNEAQ. The CDR3 nucleotides read TGTGCCAGCAGCCCGCAACACCAGCGTGGCTACGAGCAGTACTTC. As protein: CASSPQHQRGYEQYF.

The chain employs TRBV3-1 and TRBJ1-2; maybe TRBD1 (6 bases). Germline V gives CDR1 LGHDT, CDR2 YNNKEL (reference sequence). Trimming took off 1 base at V and 6 bases at J, with 15 bases between the two ends. The CDR3 extends over 15 amino acids. CDR3 amino acids: CASSQGVNRADGYTF. CDR3 nucleotide sequence: TGTGCCAGCAGCCAAGGAGTAAACAGGGCTGATGGCTACACCTTC.

The V and J genes are TRBV7-9 and TRBJ2-3; D could derive from TRBD1 or TRBD2 (6 bases each). CDR1 and CDR2 from the germline V gene are SEHNR and FQNEAQ (reference sequence). This CDR3 contains 15 residues. V lost 10 bases, J lost 6 bases, and 23 bases lay in between. CDR3 sequence: CATADRGGQGDTQYF. The CDR3 nucleotides are TGTGCCACCGCCGACCGGGGAGGTCAGGGGGATACGCAGTATTTT.

This clonotype has a handful of counts. This chain links TRBV7-2 with TRBJ2-5, with TRBD2 matching 9 bases. V shed 1 base and J 3 bases; nucleotides not matched to a gene: 12. CDR1 SGHTA and CDR2 FQGNSA come from the germline V gene. The CDR3 length is 18 residues. CDR3 DNA sequence: TGTGCCAGCAGCTTAGGAGGGGCTAGCGGGACTCAAGAAGAGACCCAGTACTTC. Translated: CASSLGGASGTQEETQYF.

There are a few counts of this clonotype. V is TRBV3-1 and J is TRBJ1-2; D remains unclear. V lost 3 bases, J lost 4 bases, and 9 bases lay in between. The CDR3 is made up of 13 amino acids. Germline V gene sequence: CDR1 LGHDT, CDR2 YNNKEL (reference sequence). The CDR3 bases are TGTGCCAGCAGCCACGGGTCTTTCTATGGCTACACCTTC. Translated: CASSHGSFYGYTF.

This clonotype was detected a few times. The chain recombines TRBV4-3 with TRBJ2-5; possibly TRBD2 for D (6 bases). The germline V and J ends were trimmed by 4 bases and 5 bases, with 17 bases remaining between them. The CDR3 loop spans 15 amino acids. Germline V gene data show CDR1 as LGHNA and CDR2 as YSLEER. The CDR3 spells CASSPQTGVGETQYF. In DNA form, the CDR3 reads TGCGCCAGCAGCCCACAAACGGGAGTCGGGGAGACCCAGTACTTC.

The J gene is TRBJ2-3, the V gene TRBV7-8; 10 nucleotides line up with TRBD2. The trim removed 1 base at V and 4 bases at J, leaving 8 bases unmatched. Germline V lookup: CDR1 SGHVS, CDR2 FQNEAQ. CDR3 length: 17 amino acids. This CDR3 reads CASSLVSSGSFADTQYF. CDR3 bases: TGTGCCAGCAGCTTAGTGTCTAGCGGGAGTTTCGCAGATACGCAGTATTTT.

For this clonotype: One base away lies a much larger clone, so this may be a sequencing read error. The chain has TRBV5-1 and TRBJ2-7; D possibly corresponds to TRBD1 (5 bases). This CDR3 contains 14 residues. V was shortened by 4 bases and J by 0 bases, with 11 bases between the two germline ends. The V gene's germline CDR1 is SGHRS and CDR2 YFSETQ. DNA for the CDR3: TGCGCCAGCAGCGCAGAGACAGCCTCCTACGAGCAGTACTTC. Amino acid sequence: CASSAETASYEQYF. The full variable domain, with the rest looked up from reference TRBV5-1 and TRBJ2-7, is KAGVTQTPRYLIKTRGQQVTLSCSPISGHRSVSWYQQTPGQGLQFLFEYFSETQRNKGNFPGRFSGRQFSNSRSEMNVSTLELGDSALYLCASSAETASYEQYFGPGTRLTVT.

At least ten counts were recorded for this clonotype. The V and J genes are TRBV29-1 and TRBJ2-4; 7 bases fit TRBD1. The germline gives CDR1 SQVTM, CDR2 ANQGSEA. V lost 7 bases, J lost 7 bases, and 13 bases stayed unmatched. This CDR3 contains 14 residues. The CDR3 here is CSAPIRGTENIQYF. Here the CDR3 DNA reads TGCAGCGCCCCCATTCGAGGGACAGAGAACATTCAGTACTTC.

The chain employs TRBV11-2 and TRBJ2-7; D may be TRBD2 (7 bases). This CDR3 is 15 amino acids long. Germline loops: CDR1 SGHAT, CDR2 FQNNGV. Trimming left V 6 bases short and J 2 bases short, with 17 bases between. The CDR3 nucleotides read TGTGCCAGCAGTATGGGGGGGGACACCACCTACGAGCAGTACTTC. It yields the protein CASSMGGDTTYEQYF.

This chain's CDR3 is CASSQDPGSQEKLFF. The CDR3 DNA reads TGTGCCAGCAGCCAAGACCCGGGCAGCCAGGAAAAACTGTTTTTT. The chain uses TRBV4-2 and TRBJ1-4; no firm D call. Germline V gene sequence: CDR1 LGHNA, CDR2 YNFKEQ. CDR3 length: 15 residues. V was clipped by 0 bases and J by 8 bases, with 13 bases between them.

On this clonotype: The junction differs from germline at one of its ends, possibly a read error. V is TRBV20-1 and J is TRBJ2-7, with D perhaps TRBD2 (6 bases). The CDR3 has 11 residues. Germline CDR1 reads DFQATT; CDR2 reads SNEGSKA (reference sequence). The CDR3 DNA is TGCAGTACTAGCCTAGACTACGAGCAGTACTTC. This sequence encodes CSTSLDYEQYF.

The chain uses TRBV2 and TRBJ1-4; D possibly corresponds to TRBD1 (5 bases). CDR1 is SNHLY and CDR2 is FYNNEI in the germline V gene. The length of the CDR3 is 13 residues. Trimming removed 10 bases at V and 4 bases at J, with 13 bases between. The CDR3: CAIKGYRNEKLFF. CDR3 nucleotides: TGTGCCATCAAGGGGTATCGTAATGAAAAACTGTTTTTT.

The chain joins TRBV20-1 to TRBJ2-3, with 9 positions matching TRBD1. The CDR3 contains 14 residues. Per germline, CDR1 DFQATT and CDR2 SNEGSKA (reference sequence). The ends lost 6 bases at V and 7 bases at J; junction bases unmatched: 11. This chain's CDR3 is CSALGQGWGNTQYF. The CDR3, as DNA: TGCAGTGCATTGGGACAGGGCTGGGGGAATACGCAGTATTTT.

This clonotype was picked up many times. The CDR3 protein is CSATISGRETQYF. In nucleotides, the CDR3 is TGCAGTGCCACTATTAGCGGGAGGGAGACCCAGTACTTC. The chain links TRBV20-1 to TRBJ2-5; 10 bases match TRBD2. Looked up from germline, CDR1 is DFQATT and CDR2 is SNEGSKA (reference sequence). The CDR3 extends over 13 amino acids. Trimming cost V 6 bases and J 5 bases; bases outside gene matches: 6.